One sample yielded the 17 T cell receptor beta chains listed below, sequenced in a study of CD8 T cells in Susac syndrome (dated by TCRdb to about 2019). The library came from the immunoSEQ multiplex PCR assay. RNA was extracted using the RNeasy kit, and about 0.5 to 1 ug of the RNA was reverse transcribed with random hexamers. TCRdb reprocessing: public reads trimmed at Q25 with fastp, clones called with MiXCR, in-frame beta chains kept. Every CDR3 protein is listed once, alongside the most common genes and DNA of its rows. The sample data list around 190,000 distinct CDR3 sequences, and roughly 96% of these were observed just once. Of the sample, roughly 0.16% is held by the ten largest clones. The specimen was CD8+ T cells from PBMCs. These TCRs come from a human donor with multiple sclerosis.

This chain links TRBV3-1 with TRBJ2-7, with D perhaps TRBD1 (5 bases). The V and J ends lost 0 bases and 0 bases respectively, with 9 bases between them. CDR1 LGHDT and CDR2 YNNKEL come from the germline V gene (reference sequence). The CDR3 length is 15 residues. The DNA of the CDR3 is TGTGCCAGCAGCCAAGATCCAGACAGCTCCTACGAGCAGTACTTC. As protein: CASSQDPDSSYEQYF.

The rearrangement links TRBV7-9 to TRBJ2-1; 8 nucleotides align to TRBD2. Germline V gene sequence: CDR1 SEHNR, CDR2 FQNEAQ (reference sequence). J was trimmed by 9 bases and V by 1 base; bases with no gene match: 5. This CDR3 contains 14 residues. The CDR3, as DNA: TGTGCCAGCAGCTTAGGGCGGGAGGTGGGTGAGCAGTTCTTC. Amino acids: CASSLGREVGEQFF. Using reference TRBV7-9 and TRBJ2-1 for the parts outside the CDR3, the full variable domain is DTGVSQNPRHKITKRGQNVTFRCDPISEHNRLYWYRQTLGQGPEFLTYFQNEAQLEKSRLLSDRFSAERPKGSFSTLEIQRTEQGDSAMYLCASSLGREVGEQFFGPGTRLTVL.

This rearrangement joins TRBV4-1 to TRBJ2-1, with 11 nucleotides matching TRBD2. Germline V gene sequence: CDR1 MGHRA, CDR2 YSYEKL. The CDR3 loop spans 13 amino acids. V was clipped by 6 bases and J by 9 bases; unmatched bases: 4. CDR3 region: CASSPTSGIEQFF. The CDR3 coding sequence is TGCGCCAGCAGTCCGACTAGCGGGATTGAGCAGTTCTTC.

The J gene is TRBJ2-3, the V gene TRBV4-1, with 7 positions matching TRBD1. The ends lost 1 base at V and 0 bases at J; junction bases unmatched: 7. CDR1 is MGHRA and CDR2 is YSYEKL in the germline V gene. This CDR3 is 17 amino acids long. The CDR3 DNA sequence: TGCGCCAGCAGCCAAGGCCACAGGGGAAGAAGCACAGATACGCAGTATTTT. Encoded protein: CASSQGHRGRSTDTQYF.

This rearrangement joins TRBV29-1 to TRBJ1-2; D perhaps matches TRBD1 (6 bases). The CDR3 is 13 residues long. Germline loops: CDR1 SQVTM, CDR2 ANQGSEA. The V end was cut by 4 bases, the J end by 4 bases, with 13 bases between. This CDR3 reads CSVGGGESYGYTF. The CDR3 coding sequence is TGCAGCGTTGGAGGGGGAGAGAGCTATGGCTACACCTTC.

V gene TRBV29-1 combines with J gene TRBJ2-1, with 11 bases lining up with TRBD2. Germline V CDR1 and CDR2: SQVTM, ANQGSEA. This CDR3 comprises 15 residues. V trimming: 3 bases; J trimming: 8 bases; junction bases outside the gene matches: 9. CDR3 loop: CSVDTLAGGSYEQFF. CDR3 bases: TGCAGCGTTGATACCCTAGCGGGAGGTTCCTATGAGCAGTTCTTC.

This sequence joins TRBV20-1 and TRBJ2-1; D perhaps matches TRBD1 (6 bases). From germline, CDR1 is DFQATT and CDR2 SNEGSKA (reference sequence). The CDR3 contains 15 residues. The ends were cut back, 0 bases at V and 3 bases at J, with 12 bases in the middle. CDR3 in DNA: TGCAGTGCTAGAGATTTGGGGGCAATCTACAATGAGCAGTTCTTC. Translation gives CSARDLGAIYNEQFF.

The chain recombines TRBV6-1 with TRBJ2-4; the match to TRBD2 covers 11 bases. Germline CDR1 MNHNS, CDR2 SASEGT. V lost 5 bases to trimming and J lost 1 base; unmatched junction nucleotides: 16. The CDR3 runs to 20 residues. The CDR3 sequence is CASSPEPLAGGLLAKNIQYF. The DNA of the CDR3 is TGTGCCAGCAGTCCTGAACCCCTAGCGGGGGGTTTGTTGGCCAAAAACATTCAGTACTTC.

CDR3: CATSDTVRGEETQYF. The DNA of the CDR3 is TGTGCCACCAGTGACACGGTGCGCGGGGAAGAGACCCAGTACTTC. V usage is TRBV24-1 and J usage is TRBJ2-5; possibly TRBD2 for D (6 bases). The CDR3 consists of 15 residues. The V gene lost 4 bases and the J gene lost 3 bases, with 14 bases spanning the gap. The germline CDR1 and CDR2 sequences are KGHDR and SFDVKD.

This CDR3 reads CATSRDGTSGLPGELFF. CDR3 DNA: TGTGCCACCAGCAGAGATGGGACTAGCGGCCTTCCCGGGGAGCTGTTTTTT. This chain uses TRBV15 with TRBJ2-2; 11 bases align to TRBD2. Trimming took 0 bases from V and 6 from J; bases not matched to a gene: 6. Germline CDR1 is LNHNV and CDR2 is YYDKDF (reference sequence). The CDR3 length is 17 residues.

The gene calls are TRBV27 and TRBJ2-1; TRBD2 agrees at 7 bases. This CDR3 contains 16 residues. Looked up from germline, CDR1 is MNHEY and CDR2 is SMNVEV (reference sequence). V lost 5 bases to trimming and J lost 3 bases; unmatched junction nucleotides: 10. The DNA of the CDR3 is TGTGCCAGCAGTAGGGGTCGGGACTACCTCTACAATGAGCAGTTCTTC. As protein: CASSRGRDYLYNEQFF.

The rearrangement uses TRBV7-9 and TRBJ1-1, with a weak D call TRBD1 (6 bases). The CDR3 spans 12 residues. Germline lookup yields CDR1 SEHNR and CDR2 FQNEAQ (reference sequence). Trimming took off 10 bases at V and 7 bases at J, with 16 bases between the two ends. CDR3 DNA: TGTGCCACCACGAAAACAGGGAATGAAGCTTTCTTT. This sequence encodes CATTKTGNEAFF.

Written as DNA, the CDR3 is TGCGCCAGCAGCTTGGAGGCGGGGGCCACAGATACGCAGTATTTT. Translated: CASSLEAGATDTQYF. This rearrangement joins TRBV5-1 to TRBJ2-3; a weak D match, TRBD2 (7 bases). This CDR3 spans 15 amino acids. From germline, CDR1 is SGHRS and CDR2 YFSETQ. Trimming pared 0 bases from V and 2 bases from J, leaving 10 bases between.

This clonotype is a singleton in its sample. This chain uses TRBV15 with TRBJ2-5, with TRBD2 as a possible D gene (6 bases). CDR1 and CDR2 from the germline V gene are LNHNV and YYDKDF (reference sequence). V lost 8 bases and J lost 4, with 14 bases in between. This CDR3 region has 13 residues. The CDR3, as DNA: TGTGCCACCCAGGAGGGTATTGGAGAGACCCAGTACTTC. Translated: CATQEGIGETQYF.

The V gene is TRBV28, the J gene TRBJ2-1; D gene unclear. This CDR3 is built from 15 residues. Germline V gives CDR1 MDHEN, CDR2 SYDVKM. Trimming left V 4 bases short and J 1 base short, with 11 bases between. This chain's CDR3 is CASSYSDKSYNEQFF. The CDR3 nucleotides are TGTGCCAGCAGTTATTCTGACAAATCCTACAATGAGCAGTTCTTC. The full variable domain, in which reference TRBV28 and TRBJ2-1 provide the parts outside the CDR3, is DVKVTQSSRYLVKRTGEKVFLECVQDMDHENMFWYRQDPGLGLRLIYFSYDVKMKEKGDIPEGYSVSREKKERFSLILESASTNQTSMYLCASSYSDKSYNEQFFGPGTRLTVL.

This clonotype is a singleton in its sample. The genes are TRBV6-5 and TRBJ2-7; 8 bases agree with TRBD2. There are 11 residues in the CDR3. Germline trimming cut 11 bases from V and 7 bases from J; bases unmatched to any gene: 7. Looked up from germline, CDR1 is MNHEY and CDR2 is SVGAGI. CDR3 nucleotide sequence: TGTGCCTCGGGGGGGCCGGAAGAGCAGTACTTC. It yields the protein CASGGPEEQYF.

The chain recombines TRBV28 with TRBJ2-5, with D maybe TRBD2 (5 bases). V lost 2 bases and J lost 2, with 9 bases in between. This CDR3 region has 14 residues. Germline V gene data show CDR1 as MDHEN and CDR2 as SYDVKM. The CDR3 sequence: CASSLRREQETQYF. The CDR3 DNA follows: TGTGCCAGCAGTTTACGCCGGGAACAAGAGACCCAGTACTTC. Looking up the rest from reference TRBV28 and TRBJ2-5 gives the full variable domain: DVKVTQSSRYLVKRTGEKVFLECVQDMDHENMFWYRQDPGLGLRLIYFSYDVKMKEKGDIPEGYSVSREKKERFSLILESASTNQTSMYLCASSLRREQETQYFGPGTRLLVL.